This TCR beta chain was documented in a study of blood T cell repertoires in COVID-19. CDR1 is SGDLS, CDR2 YYNGEE, per germline. The V end lost 0 bases, the J end lost 3 bases, and 15 bases lay between the germline ends. The length of the CDR3 is 16 residues. Clones were read by immunoSEQ multiplex PCR, and TCRdb kept only the in-frame ones, dropping some. The sample lists about 380,000 clones; approximately 90% were seen once. This chain connects TRBV9 to TRBJ1-2; tentatively, D is TRBD1 (6 bases). This receptor was taken from a woman under 30 who had recovered from COVID-19. Sequencing was done on a sample of PBMCs or T cells enriched from blood (not recorded which). The CDR3 region has the DNA TGTGCCAGCAGCGTAGATGGCAGGGGTGACGACTATGGCTACACCTTC. Translating gives CASSVDGRGDDYGYTF.